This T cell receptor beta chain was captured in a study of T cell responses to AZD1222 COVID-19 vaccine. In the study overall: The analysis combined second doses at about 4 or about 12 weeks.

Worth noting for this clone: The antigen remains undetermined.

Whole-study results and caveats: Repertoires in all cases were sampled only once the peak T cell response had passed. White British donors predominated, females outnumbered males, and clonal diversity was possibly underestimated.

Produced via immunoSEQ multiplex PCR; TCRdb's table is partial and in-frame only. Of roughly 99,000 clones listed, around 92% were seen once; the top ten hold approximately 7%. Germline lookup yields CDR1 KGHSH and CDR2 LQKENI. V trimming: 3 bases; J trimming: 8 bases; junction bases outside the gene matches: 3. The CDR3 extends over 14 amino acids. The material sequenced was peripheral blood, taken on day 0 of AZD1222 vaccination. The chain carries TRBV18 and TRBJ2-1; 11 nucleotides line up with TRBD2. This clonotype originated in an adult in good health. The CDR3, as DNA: TGTGCCAGCTCACCTGGGACTAGCGGTGATGAGCAGTTCTTC. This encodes CASSPGTSGDEQFF.